Below, 30 T cell receptor beta chains from the same sample are listed, as sequenced in a study of blood T cells in healthy people across ages. A second roughly 7 to 11 cycle PCR used barcoded and J-beta primers. One entry per CDR3 protein, called by TCRdb with MiXCR from the 5' RACE reads. The repertoire holds 1.5 million to 2 million distinct CDR3 sequences, about two fifths seen once, with 20% to 25% in the top ten. The sequenced sample was blood. The source of these receptors is a human donor in good health.

On this clonotype itself: At one end, the junction sequence differs from germline, possibly due to a read error. In DNA form, the CDR3 reads TGTGCCAGCAGTCCCACAGTTACCGCAGATACGCAGTATTTC. Translating gives CASSPTVTADTQYF. The chain joins TRBV12-3 or TRBV12-4 to TRBJ2-3; D not certain. The length of the CDR3 is 14 residues.

This clonotype occurred a few times. The rearrangement joins TRBV24-1 to TRBJ2-1; D is undetermined. Trimming took 6 bases from V and 6 from J, leaving 8 bases between them. Per germline, CDR1 KGHDR and CDR2 SFDVKD. There are 12 residues in the CDR3. In DNA form, the CDR3 reads TGTGCCACCAGTCGTACTCCCAATGAGCAGTTCTTC. Translating it yields CATSRTPNEQFF.

This chain uses TRBV28 with TRBJ2-7; D is perhaps TRBD1 (6 bases). Germline CDR1 is MDHEN and CDR2 is SYDVKM. V lost 5 bases, J lost 4 bases, and 12 bases lay in between. The CDR3 has 13 amino acids. The DNA for the CDR3 is TGTGCCAGCAGTAGGGGGAACATTTACGAGCAGTACTTC. Its translation: CASSRGNIYEQYF.

This clonotype has only one observation. The chain recombines TRBV4-2 with TRBJ2-5; TRBD1 matches at 8 bases. V lost 3 bases to trimming and J lost 11 bases; unmatched junction nucleotides: 11. CDR1 and CDR2 from the germline V gene are LGHNA and YNFKEQ. The CDR3 loop spans 14 amino acids. The CDR3 reads CASSHGTGYNEQYF. CDR3 DNA: TGTGCCAGCAGCCATGGGACAGGCTACAATGAGCAGTACTTC.

This clonotype has more than one count but fewer than ten. The chain uses TRBV25-1 and TRBJ2-7; 8 nucleotides line up with TRBD1. V was clipped by 5 bases and J by 4 bases; unmatched bases: 10. This CDR3 has 15 residues. Germline-derived CDR1 and CDR2 are MGHDK and SYGVNS. CDR3 residues: CASSKSGTGPYEQYF. CDR3 coding DNA: TGTGCCAGCAGTAAGTCCGGGACAGGACCTTACGAGCAGTACTTC.

This sequence joins TRBV12-3 or TRBV12-4 and TRBJ2-1, with 7 nucleotides matching TRBD1. Trimming cost V 3 bases and J 5 bases; bases outside gene matches: 7. This CDR3 region has 15 residues. The CDR3 DNA reads as TGTGCCAGCAGTTTGAGGGGGCCGAGGAACAATGAGCAGTTCTTC. Protein sequence: CASSLRGPRNNEQFF.

This clonotype occurred a few times. The chain couples TRBV7-9 to TRBJ1-4; D is unclear. Trimming cost V 2 bases and J 8 bases, with 12 bases left between them. Germline V CDR1 and CDR2: SEHNR, FQNEAQ (reference sequence). This CDR3 contains 14 residues. Here the CDR3 reads CASSLMAQEEKLFF. CDR3 nucleotide sequence: TGTGCCAGCAGCTTAATGGCGCAGGAGGAAAAACTGTTTTTT.

This clonotype was observed at least ten times. The CDR3 is CSVETGGDEQYF. In DNA, the CDR3 is TGCAGCGTTGAAACCGGGGGTGACGAGCAGTACTTC. The chain recombines TRBV29-1 with TRBJ2-7; D might be TRBD2 (6 bases). CDR1 SQVTM and CDR2 ANQGSEA come from the germline V gene. CDR3 length equals 12 residues. The V gene lost 2 bases and the J gene lost 5 bases, with 10 bases spanning the gap.

The sample holds a few counts of this clonotype. The chain links TRBV20-1 to TRBJ2-3; the D gene is possibly TRBD2 (5 bases). From germline, CDR1 is DFQATT and CDR2 SNEGSKA (reference sequence). The V end lost 0 bases, the J end lost 2 bases, and 12 bases lay between the germline ends. The CDR3 is made up of 15 amino acids. The CDR3 spells CSARDLEEDTDTQYF. CDR3 in DNA: TGCAGTGCTAGAGATCTGGAGGAAGACACAGATACGCAGTATTTT.

The chain recombines TRBV4-1 with TRBJ2-5; D call uncertain. This CDR3 spans 14 amino acids. V lost 1 base and J lost 2, with 8 bases in between. Germline V gives CDR1 MGHRA, CDR2 YSYEKL. The CDR3 region has the DNA TGCGCCAGCAGCCAAGCGGCAGAACAAGAGACCCAGTACTTC. Translating gives CASSQAAEQETQYF.

The chain has TRBV18 and TRBJ2-6; the D gene is possibly TRBD1 (6 bases). In germline, CDR1 is KGHSH, CDR2 LQKENI. CDR3 length: 16 amino acids. V was clipped by 3 bases and J by 2 bases, with 11 bases between them. CDR3 coding DNA: TGTGCCAGCTCACCCCCGGCAGGGGCTGGGGCCAACGTCCTGACTTTC. Protein product: CASSPPAGAGANVLTF.

The chain has TRBV20-1 and TRBJ2-1; 10 bases are shared with TRBD2. The CDR3 covers 18 residues. Trimming at V came to 6 bases and at J to 8 bases, leaving 22 bases not matched to a gene. The germline V gene encodes CDR1 DFQATT and CDR2 SNEGSKA (reference sequence). The CDR3 protein is CSAPSERGGPIQIDEQFF. For the CDR3, the DNA is TGCAGTGCCCCCTCTGAGCGGGGGGGCCCCATACAAATCGATGAGCAGTTCTTC.

V usage is TRBV6-2 or TRBV6-3 and J usage is TRBJ2-4; maybe TRBD1 (6 bases). CDR1 is MNHEY, CDR2 SVGEGT, per germline. With 5 bases removed from V and 0 bases from J, the gap between germline ends came to 14 bases. The CDR3 is 16 residues long. The CDR3 here is CASSPGTSIAKNIQYF. CDR3 nucleotide sequence: TGTGCCAGCAGTCCCGGGACAAGTATAGCCAAAAACATTCAGTACTTC.

The rearrangement joins TRBV6-1 to TRBJ1-2, with TRBD1 as a possible D gene (5 bases). CDR1 MNHNS and CDR2 SASEGT come from the germline V gene. The CDR3 is made up of 16 amino acids. V was trimmed by 3 bases and J by 8 bases, leaving 22 bases between them. CDR3 loop: CASSEGQRGPWKGYTF. The CDR3 region has the DNA TGTGCCAGCAGTGAGGGTCAAAGGGGCCCATGGAAAGGCTACACCTTC.

This chain connects TRBV7-2 to TRBJ2-3; D not resolved. V lost 5 bases and J lost 1, with 10 bases in between. This CDR3 has 14 amino acids. Germline assignment: CDR1 SGHTA and CDR2 FQGNSA. CDR3 residues: CASSIQSGTDTQYF. CDR3 nucleotide sequence: TGTGCCAGCAGCATACAGTCGGGCACAGATACGCAGTATTTT.

CDR3 nucleotide sequence: TGTGCCAGCGGTTCACAGGGGGCATTCCAGCCCCAGCATTTT. Protein: CASGSQGAFQPQHF. The rearrangement joins TRBV6-2 or TRBV6-3 to TRBJ1-5; 9 nucleotides agree with TRBD1. The V gene's germline CDR1 is MNHEY and CDR2 SVGEGT. CDR3 length equals 14 residues. J gave up 7 bases and V 8 bases, and 9 bases lay outside the gene matches.

The chain couples TRBV12-3 or TRBV12-4 to TRBJ2-7; 7 bases are a match to TRBD1. With V trimmed by 5 bases and J by 0 bases, 10 bases remained unmatched. The CDR3 loop spans 16 amino acids. Written as DNA, the CDR3 is TGTGCCAGCAGTCCGCTCGAGGGGACAGCCTCCTACGAGCAGTACTTC. Protein product: CASSPLEGTASYEQYF.

The chain couples TRBV28 to TRBJ1-3, with 7 positions matching TRBD1. V lost 6 bases to trimming and J lost 8 bases; unmatched junction nucleotides: 13. CDR1 is MDHEN and CDR2 is SYDVKM in the germline V gene. The CDR3 runs to 15 residues. CDR3 sequence reads: CASRPENRGRDTIYF. DNA of the CDR3: TGTGCCAGCAGACCCGAAAACAGGGGTCGGGACACCATATATTTT.

The rearrangement joins TRBV4-3 to TRBJ2-5; D gene ambiguous. The assigned J gene may be wrong: the sequence end matches TRBJ2-7 better. CDR1 LGHNA and CDR2 YSLEER come from the germline V gene. The CDR3 has 14 residues. The CDR3 is CASSQKQMGYEQYF. The CDR3 nucleotides read TGCGCCAGCAGCCAAAAGCAGATGGGCTACGAGCAGTACTTC.

V usage is TRBV20-1 and J usage is TRBJ1-2, with 8 nucleotides matching TRBD1. Germline CDR1 reads DFQATT; CDR2 reads SNEGSKA (reference sequence). Trimming cost V 5 bases and J 4 bases; bases outside gene matches: 9. CDR3 length: 14 residues. The CDR3 sequence: CSAVGQDVSYGYTF. As DNA, the CDR3 is TGCAGTGCTGTGGGACAGGACGTTTCCTATGGCTACACCTTC.

V gene TRBV5-1 combines with J gene TRBJ1-5, with no clear D. The CDR3 is 16 amino acids. Germline CDR1 and CDR2: SGHRS and YFSETQ. Trimming cost V 0 bases and J 3 bases, with 13 bases left between them. For the CDR3, the DNA is TGCGCCAGCAGCTTGGGGGCCTTAGGGATCAATCAGCCCCAGCATTTT. Amino acid sequence: CASSLGALGINQPQHF. Combining the CDR3 with reference TRBV5-1 and TRBJ1-5 gives the whole variable domain KAGVTQTPRYLIKTRGQQVTLSCSPISGHRSVSWYQQTPGQGLQFLFEYFSETQRNKGNFPGRFSGRQFSNSRSEMNVSTLELGDSALYLCASSLGALGINQPQHFGDGTRLSIL.

Concerning this clonotype: A much larger clone is a single base away; this may be a read error. The V call is TRBV29-1, the J call TRBJ2-7, with D perhaps matching TRBD2 (6 bases). CDR3 length: 16 amino acids. CDR1 is SQVTM, CDR2 ANQGSEA, per germline. This CDR3 reads CSVSGTRIPSSYQQYF. The CDR3 DNA reads as TGCAGCGTCTCCGGGACTCGGATCCCAAGCTCCTACCAGCAGTACTTC.

J is TRBJ1-1 and V is TRBV29-1; no clear D. The length of the CDR3 is 12 residues. V was pared by 3 bases and J by 4 bases, with 9 bases between. CDR1 and CDR2 (germline): SQVTM, ANQGSEA. CDR3 in amino acids: CSVEGDGTEAFF. As DNA, the CDR3 is TGCAGCGTTGAGGGAGACGGCACTGAAGCTTTCTTT. Together with reference TRBV29-1 and TRBJ1-1, the CDR3 gives the full variable domain: SAVISQKPSRDICQRGTSLTIQCQVDSQVTMMFWYRQQPGQSLTLIATANQGSEATYESGFVIDKFPISRPNLTFSTLTVSNMSPEDSSIYLCSVEGDGTEAFFGQGTRLTVV.

The J gene is TRBJ1-4, the V gene TRBV13; D is possibly TRBD1 (6 bases). In germline, CDR1 is PRHDT, CDR2 FYEKMQ (reference sequence). The CDR3 spans 14 residues. V was pared by 5 bases and J by 7 bases, with 14 bases between. The CDR3 coding sequence is TGTGCCAGCAGCGTAAAACAGGGTGCTGAAAAACTGTTTTTT. Amino acids: CASSVKQGAEKLFF.

This chain joins TRBV6-5 and TRBJ2-2; TRBD2 might be the D (5 bases). The V gene lost 1 base and the J gene lost 6 bases, with 6 bases spanning the gap. Looked up from germline, CDR1 is MNHEY and CDR2 is SVGAGI. The CDR3 runs 13 residues. The DNA of the CDR3 is TGTGCCAGCAGTTACTACGGGGCCGGGGAGCTGTTTTTT. Translating it yields CASSYYGAGELFF.

The gene calls are TRBV24-1 and TRBJ2-6; D ambiguous. V shed 4 bases and J shed 4 bases, with 7 bases lying between them. There are 14 residues in the CDR3. Per the germline V gene, CDR1 is KGHDR and CDR2 is SFDVKD. CDR3 protein: CATSDYIGANVLTF. The CDR3, as DNA: TGTGCCACCAGTGACTACATAGGGGCCAACGTCCTGACTTTC.

This chain connects TRBV29-1 to TRBJ2-5; D is perhaps TRBD1 or TRBD2 (6 bases each). V lost 6 bases to trimming and J lost 1 base, with 9 bases between them. CDR1 and CDR2 from the germline V gene are SQVTM and ANQGSEA. CDR3 size: 12 residues. The DNA of the CDR3 is TGCAGCGTCAGGGGAGGCCAAGAGACCCAGTACTTC. Amino acid sequence: CSVRGGQETQYF.

The J gene is TRBJ1-1, the V gene TRBV9; D gene uncertain. The CDR3 covers 13 residues. Trimming took off 4 bases at V and 4 bases at J, with 11 bases between the two ends. Germline V lookup: CDR1 SGDLS, CDR2 YYNGEE. CDR3 coding DNA: TGTGCCAGCAGCCTTTGGGCGAGCACTGAAGCTTTCTTT. It is translated as CASSLWASTEAFF. The complete variable domain, with remaining parts taken from reference TRBV9 and TRBJ1-1, reads DSGVTQTPKHLITATGQRVTLRCSPRSGDLSVYWYQQSLDQGLQFLIQYYNGEERAKGNILERFSAQQFPDLHSELNLSSLELGDSALYFCASSLWASTEAFFGQGTRLTVV.

As regards this clonotype: The junction and the germline gene differ at one end; a read error may be behind it. Written as DNA, the CDR3 is TGTGCCAGCGGCTTAGAACAGGGAAGCAATCAGCCCCAGCATTTT. Protein sequence: CASGLEQGSNQPQHF. The gene calls are TRBV7-2 and TRBJ1-5; maybe TRBD1 (6 bases). Germline V gene data show CDR1 as SGHTA and CDR2 as FQGNSA. The CDR3 totals 15 residues.

CDR3 DNA: TGTGCCAGCAGCTTAGCTCCGGGACAGGGGATTTATGAGCAGTACTTC. Its protein is CASSLAPGQGIYEQYF. The gene calls are TRBV7-6 and TRBJ2-4; 10 bases fit TRBD1. Germline CDR1 is SGHVS and CDR2 is FNYEAQ. The V gene end was trimmed by 0 bases and the J gene end by 13 bases; junction bases not matched to a gene: 12. This CDR3 is 16 amino acids long.